A selection of T cell receptor beta chains follows, all from one sample in a study of blood T cell repertoires in COVID-19. Produced via immunoSEQ multiplex PCR; TCRdb's table is partial and in-frame only. Of under 300,000 clones in the sample, 86% were seen once. The sequencing input was peripheral blood. All receptors come from a man in his sixties with acute or convalescent COVID-19. CDR3s include the opening cysteine and the closing phenylalanine or tryptophan. The D gene is left open where the match is weak.

v_call,j_call,d_call,cdr3_aa
TRBV6-1,TRBJ1-6,NA,CASSVTGISYNSPLHF
TRBV19,TRBJ2-5,NA,CASSIIQGTQYF
TRBV9,TRBJ2-5,NA,CASSVEQGRETQYF
TRBV30,TRBJ1-5,NA,CAWSSDQMNQPQHF
TRBV13,TRBJ2-7,NA,CASSLATGSYEQYF
TRBV28,TRBJ2-7,TRBD2,CASVGQHPSGTSSYEQYF
TRBV28,TRBJ2-7,NA,CASSPRNFLGHAYF
TRBV4-1,TRBJ1-1,TRBD1,CASSQATGGNLYTEAFF
TRBV19,TRBJ1-3,NA,CASSIRTVGNTIYF
TRBV10-3,TRBJ2-2,TRBD2,CAISLVAGGPDTGELFF
TRBV18,TRBJ1-3,NA,CASSPQPRQSGNTIYF
TRBV30,TRBJ2-1,TRBD2,CAWSVLSGSNEQFF
TRBV7-2,TRBJ1-6,TRBD1,CASSLRLGQGDSPLHF
TRBV6-2/TRBV6-3,TRBJ2-3,TRBD2,CASSYPGLAGEGGTDTQYF
TRBV11-2,TRBJ2-3,NA,CASSSLEQATQYF
TRBV28,TRBJ2-7,NA,CASSLMRVGLFSYEQYF
TRBV30,TRBJ2-7,TRBD2,CAWSVTSGKIGEQYF
TRBV5-6,TRBJ1-2,NA,CASSGPGQNFYGYTF
TRBV5-8,TRBJ2-7,TRBD1,CASSLGRDRGIYEQYF
TRBV28,TRBJ2-5,NA,CASSLPGETQYF
TRBV29-1,TRBJ1-1,NA,CSVAPRGGTTEAFF
TRBV12-3/TRBV12-4,TRBJ1-2,NA,CASSGANYGYTF
TRBV30,TRBJ1-1,NA,CAWRRHANTEAFF
TRBV19,TRBJ1-2,NA,CASSNQGYGYTF
TRBV7-7,TRBJ2-7,NA,CASSPVWTNSSYEQYF
TRBV6-5,TRBJ2-5,NA,CASRSLRGQETQYF
TRBV28,TRBJ1-5,TRBD1,CASSLWGQGGTLSNQPQHF
TRBV28,TRBJ2-1,TRBD2,CASSPTSGRVASYNEQFF
TRBV30,TRBJ1-5,TRBD1,CAWSPDRGPGQPQHF
TRBV13,TRBJ2-7,TRBD1,CASSLGRQGAAYEQYF
TRBV29-1,TRBJ1-2,NA,CSVSRERSYGYTF
TRBV11-3,TRBJ2-1,TRBD2,CASSLEGTSGSEFF
TRBV19,TRBJ1-5,TRBD1,CASTLLGQAGGNQPQHF
TRBV7-2,TRBJ1-2,TRBD1,CASSLARTGDNYGYTF
TRBV27,TRBJ1-5,NA,CASSFSRDQPQHF
TRBV9,TRBJ1-5,NA,CASSGRDSNQPQHF
TRBV9,TRBJ2-3,NA,CASTPGGDYTDTQYF
TRBV7-2,TRBJ2-3,NA,CASSVGHPDTQYF
TRBV6-6,TRBJ2-7,NA,CASSPSHLGAAEQYF
TRBV12-5,TRBJ2-5,TRBD1,CASGWSQGARETQYF
TRBV19,TRBJ2-5,NA,CASSRTRGNLFQETQYF
TRBV29-1,TRBJ2-3,TRBD1,CSVHTPYRGLYSTDTQYF